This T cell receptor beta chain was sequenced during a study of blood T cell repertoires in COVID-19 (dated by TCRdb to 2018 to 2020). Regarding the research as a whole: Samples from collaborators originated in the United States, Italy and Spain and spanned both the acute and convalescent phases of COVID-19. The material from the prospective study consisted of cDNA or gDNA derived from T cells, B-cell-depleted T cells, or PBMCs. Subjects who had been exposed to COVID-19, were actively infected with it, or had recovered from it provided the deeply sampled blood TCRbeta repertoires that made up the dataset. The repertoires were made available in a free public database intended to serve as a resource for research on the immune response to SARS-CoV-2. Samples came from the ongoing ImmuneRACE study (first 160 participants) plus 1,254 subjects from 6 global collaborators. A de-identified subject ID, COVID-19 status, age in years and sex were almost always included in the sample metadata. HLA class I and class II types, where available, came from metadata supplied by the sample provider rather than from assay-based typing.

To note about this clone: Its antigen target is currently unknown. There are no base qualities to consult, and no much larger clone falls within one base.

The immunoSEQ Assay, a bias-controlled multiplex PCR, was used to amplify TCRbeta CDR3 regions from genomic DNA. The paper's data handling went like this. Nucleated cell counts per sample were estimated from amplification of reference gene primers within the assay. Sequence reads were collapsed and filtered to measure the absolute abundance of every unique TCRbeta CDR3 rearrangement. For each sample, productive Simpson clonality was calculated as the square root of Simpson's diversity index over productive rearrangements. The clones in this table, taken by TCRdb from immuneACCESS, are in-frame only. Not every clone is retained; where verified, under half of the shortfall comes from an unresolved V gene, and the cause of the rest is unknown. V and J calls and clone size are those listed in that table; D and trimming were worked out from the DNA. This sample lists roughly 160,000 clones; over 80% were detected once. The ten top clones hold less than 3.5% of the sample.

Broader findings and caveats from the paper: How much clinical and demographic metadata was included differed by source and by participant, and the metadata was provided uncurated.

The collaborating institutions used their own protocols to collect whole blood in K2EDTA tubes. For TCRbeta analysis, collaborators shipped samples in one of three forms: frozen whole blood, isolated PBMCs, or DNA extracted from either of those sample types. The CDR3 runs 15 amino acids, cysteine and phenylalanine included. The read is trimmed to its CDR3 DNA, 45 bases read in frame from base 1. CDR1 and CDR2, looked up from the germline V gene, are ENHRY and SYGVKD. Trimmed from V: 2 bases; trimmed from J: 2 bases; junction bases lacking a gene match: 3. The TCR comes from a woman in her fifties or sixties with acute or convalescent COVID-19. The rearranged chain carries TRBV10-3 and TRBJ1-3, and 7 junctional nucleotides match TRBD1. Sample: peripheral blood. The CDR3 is CAISETGTAGNTIYF. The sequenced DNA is TGTGCCATCAGTGAGACGGGGACAGCTGGAAACACCATATATTTT.